The clone carrying this T cell receptor (delta chain) appeared many times. Other DNA sequences from this sample encode an identical CDR3 as well. TCRdb reprocessed the RT-PCR reads using CATT. In the table there are some 10,000 delta-chain clones, around 1.2% of which are singletons. This record belongs to a study of gamma-delta T cells after stem cell transplantation. Germline V gene data show CDR1 as GEAIGNYY and CDR2 as EKD. The V and J ends lost 0 bases and 7 bases, in that order; junction bases with no gene match: 13. The CDR3 covers 19 residues. The sample comprised gamma-delta T cells. The TCR originated in a human donor. It is not recorded whose cells these are; they may come from a transplant donor. The chain employs TRDV2 and TRDJ3; 8 nucleotides line up with TRDD3. CDR3 coding DNA: TGTGCCTGTGACACCTTACTGGGGGTGGCGCCGGCCGACACCCGACAGATGTTTTTC. This translates into CACDTLLGVAPADTRQMFF.